The clone carrying this T cell receptor (beta chain) was counted only a few times. These data come from a study of blood T cell repertoires in COVID-19. Whole-study context: Acute and convalescent COVID-19 specimens originated in the United States, Italy and Spain. From T cells, B-cell-depleted T cells, or PBMCs came the material, which was cDNA or gDNA.

V was pared by 6 bases and J by 4 bases, with 8 bases of the junction left unmatched. There are 14 residues in the CDR3. Germline V gene data show CDR1 as MNHEY and CDR2 as SMNVEV (reference sequence). Per the study methods: Researchers report that nucleated cell counts were estimated from reference gene primer amplification. Sequencing was performed with immunoSEQ multiplex PCR; in TCRdb, only in-frame clones are kept and a portion is missing. V and J calls and clone size come straight from that table; D and trimming were deduced from the DNA. Here the sample spans under 150,000 clones, 70% to 90% being singletons.

What was sequenced was peripheral blood. The TCR sequence derives from a woman aged 40 to 50 with active or convalescent COVID-19. The chain recombines TRBV27 with TRBJ2-5; 7 positions match TRBD1. The CDR3 DNA reads TGTGCCAGCAGCGACAGGGTTCGAAGAGAGACCCAGTACTTC. It is translated as CASSDRVRRETQYF.